This T cell receptor beta chain appears in the sequencing data of a study of CD8 T cells in Susac syndrome. Trimming removed 8 bases at V and 3 bases at J, with 17 bases between. The CDR3 runs 14 residues. CDR1 LGHDT and CDR2 YNNKEL come from the germline V gene (reference sequence). TCR beta sequencing covered blood CD8+ and CD4+ T cells. The authors negatively isolated CD8+ and CD4+ T cells and FACS-enriched TEMRA cells. The authors reverse transcribed roughly 0.5 to 1 ug RNA with random hexamers. The immunoSEQ assay covered 54 Vbeta and 13 Jbeta segments for CDR3. MiXCR, run by TCRdb on the immunoSEQ multiplex PCR reads, gives a single entry per CDR3 protein. Of about 190,000 distinct CDR3 sequences in the sample, roughly 92% were seen once.

The receptor was isolated from a human donor in good health. Sequenced: CD4+ T cells from PBMCs. The chain carries TRBV3-1 and TRBJ2-7; TRBD2 is a possible D gene (5 bases). CDR3 region: CASSPLGSFYEQYF. The CDR3 region has the DNA TGTGCCAGCTCCCCACTAGGGAGTTTCTACGAGCAGTACTTC.